The rows below give T cell receptor beta chains drawn from one sample of a study of blood T cell repertoires in COVID-19. Some clones are missing from TCRdb's copy, which holds only in-frame ones; the method was immunoSEQ multiplex PCR. The sample yields about 270,000 clones, about 80% seen once. The sample comprised peripheral blood. The receptors were gathered from a woman aged 50 to 65 who had recovered from COVID-19. Each CDR3 is given with its conserved first and last residue. A D gene is named only where the DNA matches it firmly. Where a row states a size, it is once, few, many or the class of an expanded clone; other rows omit it.

v_call	clone_size	d_call	j_call	cdr3_nt	cdr3_aa
TRBV27	.	.	TRBJ1-1	TGTGCCAGCAGTTTATCCACAGTTGGAGGCACTGAAGCTTTCTTT	CASSLSTVGGTEAFF
TRBV6-2/TRBV6-3	.	TRBD1	TRBJ1-5	TGTGCCAGCAGTTCAGGACAGGGTCATCAGCCCCAGCATTTT	CASSSGQGHQPQHF
TRBV6-4	few	TRBD2	TRBJ2-7	TGTGCCAGCACCTGTAGAGTGGGAGGGCCCCCCTACGAGCAGTACTTC	CASTCRVGGPPYEQYF
TRBV7-3	.	.	TRBJ2-1	.	CASSLISFGLGTSGGFFF
TRBV7-3	.	TRBD1	TRBJ2-1	TGTGCCAGCAGCCTTACAGGGGGATTTTACAATGAGCAGTTCTTC	CASSLTGGFYNEQFF
TRBV5-8	.	.	TRBJ2-1	TGTGCCAGCAACAGGGATGGTTACAATGAGCAGTTCTTC	CASNRDGYNEQFF
TRBV7-9	few	.	TRBJ2-7	TGTGCCAGCAGCTCCAAAATCTCCTACGAGCAGTACTTC	CASSSKISYEQYF
TRBV7-8	.	TRBD1	TRBJ2-1	TGTGCCAGCAGCTTAGGGGGACAGGGGTCCTCCTACAATGAGCAGTTCTTC	CASSLGGQGSSYNEQFF
TRBV10-3	.	.	TRBJ1-6	TGTGCCATCAGTAGGGTCGGGGACTATAATTCACCCCTCCACTTT	CAISRVGDYNSPLHF
TRBV7-9	once	TRBD2	TRBJ2-7	TGTGCCAGCAGCGCCAGCGGGAGTGGCGAGCAGTACTTC	CASSASGSGEQYF
TRBV5-6	.	.	TRBJ1-1	TGTGCCAGCAGCCCATCGGGGGGCTTTGAAGCTTTCTTT	CASSPSGGFEAFF
TRBV3-1/TRBV3-2	.	TRBD2	TRBJ2-6	TGTGCCAGCAGCCAAGAGGAGAGCGGGAGGCGCTCTGGGGCCAACGTCCTGACTTTC	CASSQEESGRRSGANVLTF
TRBV5-1	.	TRBD1	TRBJ1-4	TGCGCCAGCAGCCCGACAGGGGTCACTAATGAAAAACTGTTTTTT	CASSPTGVTNEKLFF
TRBV1	.	.	TRBJ1-2	TGCACCAGCAGCCAATCTAAAAGGGAGGCTAACTATGGCTACACCTTC	CTSSQSKREANYGYTF
TRBV18	.	.	TRBJ1-1	TGTGCCAGCTCAGAGTTAACGGGAAACACTGAAGCTTTCTTT	CASSELTGNTEAFF
TRBV2	.	.	TRBJ2-5	TGTGCCAGCAGTGGGGGCACCCAAGAGACCCAGTACTTC	CASSGGTQETQYF
TRBV30	.	.	TRBJ1-3	TGTGCCTGGAGTGTATATGAGCGGAGCACCATATATTTT	CAWSVYERSTIYF
TRBV7-3	.	.	TRBJ1-2	TGTGCCAGCCCCCGAGATGGCTACACCTTC	CASPRDGYTF
TRBV28	.	.	TRBJ2-2	TGTGCCAGCGGTACAGCGAACACCGGGGAGCTGTTTTTT	CASGTANTGELFF
TRBV7-8	once	.	TRBJ2-7	TGTGCCAGCAGCCAGCCGGGGTACGAGCAGTACTTC	CASSQPGYEQYF
TRBV9	.	.	TRBJ2-3	TGTGCCAGCAGCGTAAAGGGGGTTCAAACAGATACGCAGTATTTT	CASSVKGVQTDTQYF
TRBV4-3	.	TRBD1	TRBJ2-7	TGCGCCAGCAGCCGCTTACCAGGACAGGGGGCAGACGAGCAGTACTTC	CASSRLPGQGADEQYF
TRBV9	once	.	TRBJ1-6	TGTGCCAGCAGCGTAGGGAGCTATTCACCCCTCCACTTT	CASSVGSYSPLHF
TRBV7-3	.	.	TRBJ1-2	TGTGCCAGCAGCTTAGGTTCGGGGTTTGATGGCTACACCTTC	CASSLGSGFDGYTF
TRBV19	many	.	TRBJ1-5	TGTGCCAGTAGTAACCAGGGTTGGGCCCAGCATTTT	CASSNQGWAQHF
TRBV7-2	.	.	TRBJ2-1	TGTGCCAGCAGCTTCGGCAGCGTTGACTACCCAAGGAATGAGCAGTTCTTC	CASSFGSVDYPRNEQFF
TRBV7-2	few	.	TRBJ1-2	TGTGCCAGCCGTGGCAGCGACTATGGCTACACCTTC	CASRGSDYGYTF
TRBV5-1	.	.	TRBJ1-2	TGCGCCAGCAGCTCGGGAGGGGTGAACTATGGCTACACCTTC	CASSSGGVNYGYTF
TRBV14	.	TRBD2	TRBJ2-5	TGTGCCAGCAGCCACCTCGGACTAGTTTCCAGCTTCCAAGAGACCCAGTACTTC	CASSHLGLVSSFQETQYF
TRBV5-1	.	.	TRBJ2-1	TGCGCCAGCAGTCCAGGGGTCAGCTCCTACAATGAGCAGTTCTTC	CASSPGVSSYNEQFF
TRBV3-1/TRBV3-2	.	.	TRBJ1-2	TGTGCCAGCAGCCAAGATGGTGGATCGGGGGGGCGCTACACCTTC	CASSQDGGSGGRYTF
TRBV6-2/TRBV6-3	.	.	TRBJ1-4	TGTGCCAGCAGTTACTCGACTCGTGGGGAGGCAACTAATGAAAAACTGTTTTTT	CASSYSTRGEATNEKLFF
TRBV27	.	.	TRBJ2-1	TGTGCCAGCAGCCCCCCTGCCGCGGAGGGATACAATGAGCAGTTCTTC	CASSPPAAEGYNEQFF
TRBV19	once	.	TRBJ1-2	TGTGCCAGTAGTACAGACAGGAGGAGCTATGGCTACACCTTC	CASSTDRRSYGYTF
TRBV12-2	.	.	TRBJ2-1	TGTGCAAGTCGCTTAGTACCCCGGGGACAGGGCGATGAGCAGTTCTTC	CASRLVPRGQGDEQFF
TRBV2	.	TRBD1	TRBJ1-6	TGTGCCAGCAGCGCAGGGGGGAATTCACCCCTCCACTTT	CASSAGGNSPLHF
TRBV6-2/TRBV6-3	.	.	TRBJ2-7	TGTGCCAGCAGTTACGCGAGTCTCTTAGCACGGAGCGAGCAGTACTTC	CASSYASLLARSEQYF
TRBV18	once	.	TRBJ1-4	TGTGCCAGCTCACAAACTGCAACTAATGAAAAACTGTTTTTT	CASSQTATNEKLFF
TRBV7-2	.	.	TRBJ1-2	TGTGCCAGCAGCCCCCGACAGCGAAACTATGGCTACACCTTC	CASSPRQRNYGYTF
TRBV5-5	.	.	TRBJ2-4	TGTGCCAGCAGCTTGGACAGGGTTATTTTAAACATTCAGTACTTC	CASSLDRVILNIQYF
TRBV4-1	.	.	TRBJ1-1	TGCGCCAGCAGCCAAGTCTCTGTGGTCAGGGGCGGCGAAGCTTTCTTT	CASSQVSVVRGGEAFF
TRBV10-3	few	.	TRBJ2-7	TGTGCCATCAGTGGGGAGGTTAACGAGCAGTACTTC	CAISGEVNEQYF
TRBV25-1	.	.	TRBJ1-1	TGTGCCAGCAGTGGGTACACAGGGTCGGGGACTGAAGCTTTCTTT	CASSGYTGSGTEAFF
TRBV2	.	.	TRBJ2-2	TGTGCCAGCAGTAACAGGGGAGGTGGGGAGCTGTTTTTT	CASSNRGGGELFF
TRBV5-4	.	TRBD2	TRBJ2-3	TGTGCCAGCAGCTTCCAGACTAGCGGGGGGACCACAGATACGCAGTATTTT	CASSFQTSGGTTDTQYF
TRBV5-1	.	TRBD1	TRBJ1-5	TGCGCCAGCAGCCCCCAGGGGGATAGCAATCAGCCCCAGCATTTT	CASSPQGDSNQPQHF
TRBV6-6	.	TRBD1	TRBJ2-7	TGTGCCAGCAGACAGACAGGGCCCGCATACGAGCAGTACTTC	CASRQTGPAYEQYF
TRBV30	.	.	TRBJ2-3	TGTGCCTGGAGAACTGCGGGGGCAGTATACTCAGATACGCAGTATTTT	CAWRTAGAVYSDTQYF
TRBV7-3	.	.	TRBJ2-3	TGTGCCAGCAGCTTATCCGGGGGTCAGGGCACAGATACGCAGTATTTT	CASSLSGGQGTDTQYF
TRBV5-8	few	TRBD1	TRBJ1-3	TGTGCCAGCAGCTTCGTCGACAGGGGGCTACAGTCTGGAAACACCATATATTTT	CASSFVDRGLQSGNTIYF
TRBV12-3/TRBV12-4	.	.	TRBJ2-1	TGTGCCAGCAGTTTAGGGCTAGCCCAGCAGTTCTTC	CASSLGLAQQFF